This T cell receptor (beta chain) comes out of a study of CD8+ T cells in alopecia areata. The CDR3 is made up of 16 amino acids. Germline-derived CDR1 and CDR2 are SGHAT and FQNNGV. The V segment lost 3 bases and the J segment 4 bases; nucleotides outside the gene matches: 6. The treatment denotes: oral pan-JAK inhibitor, 5-10 mg twice daily. TCR sequencing used cDNA made by reverse transcription of extracted RNA. TCRdb's table, derived via immunoSEQ multiplex PCR, lists solely in-frame clones and lacks some. The sample holds around 270,000 clones, 55% to 75% seen once. Overall study findings and caveats: Tofacitinib yielded significantly lower scalp clonality and fewer expanded CD8+ clones among the top 100.

To note about this clone: Antigen specificity is unknown.

This chain uses TRBV11-2 with TRBJ2-3; 11 nucleotides align to TRBD2. The source of this sequence is a human donor with alopecia areata. Sequenced material: CD4+ T cells sorted from blood, taken at week 24, from a patient treated with tofacitinib. CDR3: CASSLSSGGAADTQYF. DNA for the CDR3: TGTGCCAGCAGCTTGAGTAGCGGGGGGGCCGCAGATACGCAGTATTTT. Complete variable domain (other parts from reference TRBV11-2 and TRBJ2-3): EAGVAQSPRYKIIEKRQSVAFWCNPISGHATLYWYQQILGQGPKLLIQFQNNGVVDDSQLPKDRFSAERLKGVDSTLKIQPAKLEDSAVYLCASSLSSGGAADTQYFGPGTRLTVL.